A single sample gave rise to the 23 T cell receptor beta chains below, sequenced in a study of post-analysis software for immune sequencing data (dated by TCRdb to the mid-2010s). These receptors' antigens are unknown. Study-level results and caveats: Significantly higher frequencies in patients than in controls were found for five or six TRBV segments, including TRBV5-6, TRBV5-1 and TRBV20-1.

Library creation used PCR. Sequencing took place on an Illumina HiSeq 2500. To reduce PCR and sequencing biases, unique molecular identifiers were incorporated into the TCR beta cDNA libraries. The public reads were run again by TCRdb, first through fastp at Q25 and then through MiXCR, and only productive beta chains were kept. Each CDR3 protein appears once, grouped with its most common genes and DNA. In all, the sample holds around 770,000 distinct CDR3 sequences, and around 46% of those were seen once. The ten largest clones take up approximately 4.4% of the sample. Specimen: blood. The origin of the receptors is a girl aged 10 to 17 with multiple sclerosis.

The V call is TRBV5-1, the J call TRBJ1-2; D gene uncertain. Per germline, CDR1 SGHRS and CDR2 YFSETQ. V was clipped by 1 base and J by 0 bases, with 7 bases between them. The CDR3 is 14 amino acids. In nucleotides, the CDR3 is TGCGCCAGCAGCTTGCGGGCCCCTAACTATGGCTACACCTTC. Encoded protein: CASSLRAPNYGYTF. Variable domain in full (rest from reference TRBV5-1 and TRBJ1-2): KAGVTQTPRYLIKTRGQQVTLSCSPISGHRSVSWYQQTPGQGLQFLFEYFSETQRNKGNFPGRFSGRQFSNSRSEMNVSTLELGDSALYLCASSLRAPNYGYTFGSGTRLTVV.

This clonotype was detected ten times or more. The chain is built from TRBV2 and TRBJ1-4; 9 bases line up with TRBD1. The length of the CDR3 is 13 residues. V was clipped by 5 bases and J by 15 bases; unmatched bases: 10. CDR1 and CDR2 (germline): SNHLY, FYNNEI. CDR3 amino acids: CASSPGQGFGVFF. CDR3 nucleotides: TGTGCCAGCAGTCCGGGACAGGGTTTTGGGGTGTTTTTT.

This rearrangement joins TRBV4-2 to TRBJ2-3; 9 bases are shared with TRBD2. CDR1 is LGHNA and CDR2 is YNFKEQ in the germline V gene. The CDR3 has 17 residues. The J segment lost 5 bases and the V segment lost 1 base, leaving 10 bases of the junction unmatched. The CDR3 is CASSQGGLAREGDTQYF. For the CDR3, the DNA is TGTGCCAGCAGCCAAGGGGGACTAGCAAGGGAGGGAGATACGCAGTATTTT.

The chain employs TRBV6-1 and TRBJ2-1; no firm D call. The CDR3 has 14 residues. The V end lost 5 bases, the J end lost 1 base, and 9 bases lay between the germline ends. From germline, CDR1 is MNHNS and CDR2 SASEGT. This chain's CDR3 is CASSLPVSYNEQFF. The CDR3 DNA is TGTGCCAGCAGTCTACCCGTGTCCTACAATGAGCAGTTCTTC.

The CDR3 DNA follows: TGTGCCAGCAGCTTAACTTCACCCCTCCACTTT. Residues: CASSLTSPLHF. This chain links TRBV7-2 with TRBJ1-6; D call uncertain. Germline-derived CDR1 and CDR2 are SGHTA and FQGNSA. V lost 2 bases, J lost 9 bases, and 2 bases lay in between. CDR3 length: 11 amino acids.

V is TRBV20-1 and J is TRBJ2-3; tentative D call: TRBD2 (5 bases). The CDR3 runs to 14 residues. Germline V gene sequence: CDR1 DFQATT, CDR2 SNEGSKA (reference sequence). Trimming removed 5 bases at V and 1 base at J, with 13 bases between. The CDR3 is CSARMGSRTDTQYF. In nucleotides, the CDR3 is TGCAGTGCTCGGATGGGGAGCCGCACAGATACGCAGTATTTT.

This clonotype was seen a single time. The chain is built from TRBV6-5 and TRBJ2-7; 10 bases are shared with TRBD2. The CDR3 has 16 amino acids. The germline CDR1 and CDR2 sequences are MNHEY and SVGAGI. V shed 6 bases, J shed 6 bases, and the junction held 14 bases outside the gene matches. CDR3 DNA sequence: TGTGCCAGCAGCCTAACACTAGCGGGAAGGCCTCGCGAGCAGTACTTC. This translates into CASSLTLAGRPREQYF.

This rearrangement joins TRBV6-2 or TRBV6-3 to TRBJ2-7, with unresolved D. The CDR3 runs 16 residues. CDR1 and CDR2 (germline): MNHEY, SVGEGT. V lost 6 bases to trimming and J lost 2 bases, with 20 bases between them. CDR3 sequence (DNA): TGTGCCAGCAGCAACCGGCGTACGTCGAAAGCCTACGAGCAGTACTTC. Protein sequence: CASSNRRTSKAYEQYF.

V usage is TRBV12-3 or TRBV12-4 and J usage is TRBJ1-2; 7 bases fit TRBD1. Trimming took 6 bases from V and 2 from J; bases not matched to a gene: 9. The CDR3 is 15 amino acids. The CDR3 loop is CASRAPGGKNYGYTF. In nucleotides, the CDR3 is TGTGCCAGCAGGGCCCCAGGGGGGAAAAACTATGGCTACACCTTC.

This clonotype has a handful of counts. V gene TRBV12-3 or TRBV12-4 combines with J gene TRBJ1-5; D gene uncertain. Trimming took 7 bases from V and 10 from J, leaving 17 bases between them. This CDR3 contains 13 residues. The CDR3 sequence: CASKLTKGLPQHF. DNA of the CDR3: TGTGCCAGCAAGTTGACGAAGGGCCTTCCCCAGCATTTT.

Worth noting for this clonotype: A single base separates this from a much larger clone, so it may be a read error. The CDR3 loop is CASSPQLGDTQYF. The CDR3 coding sequence is TGTGCCAGCAGCCCTCAACTTGGGGATACGCAGTATTTT. The chain joins TRBV11-2 to TRBJ2-3; no clear D gene. The germline CDR1 and CDR2 sequences are SGHAT and FQNNGV. V lost 5 bases and J 6 bases, leaving 12 bases between the germline ends. The CDR3 loop spans 13 amino acids.

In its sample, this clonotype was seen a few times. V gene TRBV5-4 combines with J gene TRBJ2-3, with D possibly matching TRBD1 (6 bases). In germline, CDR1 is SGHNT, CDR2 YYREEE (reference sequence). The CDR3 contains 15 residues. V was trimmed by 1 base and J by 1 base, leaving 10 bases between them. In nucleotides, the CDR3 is TGTGCCAGCAGCTTGAAGGACAGAGGCACAGATACGCAGTATTTT. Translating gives CASSLKDRGTDTQYF.

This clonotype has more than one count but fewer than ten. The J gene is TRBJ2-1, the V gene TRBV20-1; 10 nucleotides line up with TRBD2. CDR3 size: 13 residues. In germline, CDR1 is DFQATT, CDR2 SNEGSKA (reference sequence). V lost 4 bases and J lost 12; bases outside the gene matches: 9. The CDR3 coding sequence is TGCAGTGCTACGGCGGCTAGCGGGAGAGGGCAGTTCTTC. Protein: CSATAASGRGQFF.

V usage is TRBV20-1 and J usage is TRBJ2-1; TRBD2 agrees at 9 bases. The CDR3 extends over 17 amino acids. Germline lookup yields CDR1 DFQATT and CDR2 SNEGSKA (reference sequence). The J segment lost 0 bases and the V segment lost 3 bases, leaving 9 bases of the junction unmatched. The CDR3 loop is CSASLAGSFISYNEQFF. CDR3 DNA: TGCAGTGCTAGTCTAGCGGGAAGCTTCATCTCCTACAATGAGCAGTTCTTC.

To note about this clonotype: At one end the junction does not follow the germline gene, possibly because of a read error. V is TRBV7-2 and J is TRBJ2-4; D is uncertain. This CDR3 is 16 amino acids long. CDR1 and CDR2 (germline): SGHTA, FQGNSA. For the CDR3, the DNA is TGTGCCAGCAACTTAGGCCATAGTAATTCCAAAAACATTCAGTACTTC. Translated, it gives CASNLGHSNSKNIQYF.

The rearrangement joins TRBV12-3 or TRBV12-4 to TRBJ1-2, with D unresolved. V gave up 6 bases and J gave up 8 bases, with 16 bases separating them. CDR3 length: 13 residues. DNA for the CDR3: TGTGCCAGCAGCTCGAGAGGGCGCGGGGGCTACACCTTC. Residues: CASSSRGRGGYTF.

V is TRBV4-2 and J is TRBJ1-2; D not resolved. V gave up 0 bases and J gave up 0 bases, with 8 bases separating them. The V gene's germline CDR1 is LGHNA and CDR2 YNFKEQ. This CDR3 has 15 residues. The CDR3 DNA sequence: TGTGCCAGCAGCCAAGATGGGTCCACTAACTATGGCTACACCTTC. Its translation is CASSQDGSTNYGYTF.

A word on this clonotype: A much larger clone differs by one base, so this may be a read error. CDR3 bases: TGTGCCAGCAGCTTAGATTGGCCTAGCGGCAGGAGCTCCTACGAGCAGTTCTTC. It codes for CASSLDWPSGRSSYEQFF. This chain joins TRBV7-9 and TRBJ2-1; 7 bases agree with TRBD2. Germline CDR1 is SEHNR and CDR2 is FQNEAQ (reference sequence). There are 18 residues in the CDR3. Germline trimming cut 1 base from V and 10 bases from J; bases unmatched to any gene: 19.

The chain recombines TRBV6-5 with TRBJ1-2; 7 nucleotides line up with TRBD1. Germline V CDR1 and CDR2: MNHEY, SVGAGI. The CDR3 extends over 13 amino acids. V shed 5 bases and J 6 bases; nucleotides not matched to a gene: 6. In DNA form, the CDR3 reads TGTGCCAGCAGTAATAGACAGGGCAATGGCTACACCTTC. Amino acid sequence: CASSNRQGNGYTF.

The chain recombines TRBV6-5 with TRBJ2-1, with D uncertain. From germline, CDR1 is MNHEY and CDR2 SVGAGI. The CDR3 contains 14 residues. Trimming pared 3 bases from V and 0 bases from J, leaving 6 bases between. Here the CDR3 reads CASSYDDSYNEQFF. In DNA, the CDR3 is TGTGCCAGCAGTTATGACGACTCCTACAATGAGCAGTTCTTC.

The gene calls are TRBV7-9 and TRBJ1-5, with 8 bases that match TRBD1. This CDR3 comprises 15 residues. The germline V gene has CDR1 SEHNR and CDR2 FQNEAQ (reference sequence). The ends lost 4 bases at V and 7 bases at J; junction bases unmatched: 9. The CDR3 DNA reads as TGTGCCAGCAGCTCCGGGTCGGACAGGGTGCAGCCCCAGCATTTT. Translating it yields CASSSGSDRVQPQHF.

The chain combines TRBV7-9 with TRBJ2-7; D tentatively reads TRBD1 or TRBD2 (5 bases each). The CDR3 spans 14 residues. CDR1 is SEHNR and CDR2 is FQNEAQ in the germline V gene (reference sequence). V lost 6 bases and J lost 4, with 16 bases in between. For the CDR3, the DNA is TGTGCCAGCAGGGGACGGGACCTAGGATACGAGCAGTACTTC. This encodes CASRGRDLGYEQYF. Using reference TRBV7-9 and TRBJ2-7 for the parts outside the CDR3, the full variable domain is DTGVSQNPRHKITKRGQNVTFRCDPISEHNRLYWYRQTLGQGPEFLTYFQNEAQLEKSRLLSDRFSAERPKGSFSTLEIQRTEQGDSAMYLCASRGRDLGYEQYFGPGTRLTVT.

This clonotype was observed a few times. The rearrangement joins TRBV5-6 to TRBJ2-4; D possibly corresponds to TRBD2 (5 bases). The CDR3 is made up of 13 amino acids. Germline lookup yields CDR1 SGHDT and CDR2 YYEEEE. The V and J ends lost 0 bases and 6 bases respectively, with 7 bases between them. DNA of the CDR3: TGTGCCAGCAGCTTGGCAGGACTAAACATTCAGTACTTC. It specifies CASSLAGLNIQYF.